Following are 12 T cell receptor beta chains from one sample sequenced in a study of T cell changes during pregnancy in multiple sclerosis. Using immunoSEQ multiplex PCR, the repertoire was profiled, and TCRdb retains in-frame clones only, with some absent. In the table there are 60,000 to 70,000 clones, roughly 91% of which are singletons. The sample here was peripheral blood, taken in the third trimester of pregnancy. These receptors were collected from a female donor in good health, enrolled as a control in a pregnancy study.

The rearrangement links TRBV5-1 to TRBJ2-1; TRBD2 aligns across 9 bases. The CDR3 has 18 amino acids. The germline V gene has CDR1 SGHRS and CDR2 YFSETQ. J lost 9 bases, V lost 4 bases, and 20 bases had no gene match. This CDR3 reads CASSPGPLAGERGSEQFF. The CDR3 DNA follows: TGCGCCAGCAGCCCGGGCCCGTTAGCGGGAGAGCGGGGTAGTGAGCAGTTCTTC.

The chain employs TRBV6-5 and TRBJ2-1, with 10 bases fitting TRBD2. The CDR3 sequence is 14 residues long. The V and J ends lost 2 bases and 9 bases, in that order; junction bases with no gene match: 4. The germline gives CDR1 MNHEY, CDR2 SVGAGI. CDR3 nucleotides: TGTGCCAGCAGTTACCTAGCGGGAGTTTCTGAGCAGTTCTTC. Translating gives CASSYLAGVSEQFF.

This chain uses TRBV29-1 with TRBJ2-1; 7 bases align to TRBD2. The ends lost 3 bases at V and 8 bases at J; junction bases unmatched: 7. The CDR3 contains 13 residues. Germline assignment: CDR1 SQVTM and CDR2 ANQGSEA. The CDR3 spells CSVEVLATDEQFF. The CDR3 DNA is TGCAGCGTTGAGGTACTAGCGACGGATGAGCAGTTCTTC.

The chain carries TRBV21-1 and TRBJ2-1; the D call of TRBD2 is as the table states it, not checked on the DNA. TRBV21-1 is a listed pseudogene. The CDR3 is 18 amino acids. For the CDR3, the DNA is TGTGCCAGCAGCAATAGCGGGAGTGAGGGGGGGGCCTACAATGAGCAGTTCTTC. Translating it yields CASSNSGSEGGAYNEQFF.

The V and J genes are TRBV19 and TRBJ2-4; a possible D gene is TRBD2 (5 bases). Germline-derived CDR1 and CDR2 are LNHDA and SQIVND (reference sequence). V was trimmed by 6 bases and J by 1 base, leaving 10 bases between them. This CDR3 region has 14 residues. CDR3 in DNA: TGTGCCAGTAGGGAGGTAGGGGCCAAAAACATTCAGTACTTC. Translated: CASREVGAKNIQYF.

This chain connects TRBV7-6 to TRBJ2-7, with a possible D match to TRBD2 (6 bases). The germline V gene encodes CDR1 SGHVS and CDR2 FNYEAQ. CDR3 length: 16 amino acids. V lost 6 bases and J 0 bases, leaving 18 bases between the germline ends. In DNA form, the CDR3 reads TGTGCCAGCAGTTCAACCGGGACTCCGAGCTCCTACGAGCAGTACTTC. This translates into CASSSTGTPSSYEQYF.

The rearrangement joins TRBV4-1 to TRBJ2-7, with TRBD1 matching over 9 bases. This CDR3 spans 18 amino acids. J gave up 1 base and V 0 bases, and 10 bases lay outside the gene matches. CDR1 and CDR2 from the germline V gene are MGHRA and YSYEKL. DNA for the CDR3: TGCGCCAGCAGCCAAGATCCGTCGGGGACAGGGTTATCCTACGAGCAGTACTTC. The encoded protein is CASSQDPSGTGLSYEQYF.

This chain uses TRBV28 with TRBJ1-2, with 9 nucleotides matching TRBD1. V shed 10 bases and J 4 bases; nucleotides not matched to a gene: 10. This CDR3 is 14 amino acids long. Germline V gene sequence: CDR1 MDHEN, CDR2 SYDVKM. The DNA for the CDR3 is TGTGCCATCTGGGACAGGGATATTACCTATGGCTACACCTTC. Translated, it gives CAIWDRDITYGYTF.

This chain links TRBV5-1 with TRBJ2-3; D is ambiguous. The CDR3 length is 12 residues. CDR1 is SGHRS, CDR2 YFSETQ, per germline. V was clipped by 5 bases and J by 6 bases, with 10 bases between them. The CDR3 region has the DNA TGCGCCAGCAGTGTGGGCTGGGATACGCAGTATTTT. As protein: CASSVGWDTQYF.

The chain recombines TRBV28 with TRBJ2-7; 7 bases fit TRBD2. The germline gives CDR1 MDHEN, CDR2 SYDVKM. V lost 3 bases to trimming and J lost 0 bases; unmatched junction nucleotides: 8. This CDR3 is 16 amino acids long. The CDR3 bases are TGTGCCAGCAGTTTGCGGCTAGCGGAGAGCTCCTACGAGCAGTACTTC. Its protein is CASSLRLAESSYEQYF. Supplemented by reference TRBV28 and TRBJ2-7, the full variable domain reads DVKVTQSSRYLVKRTGEKVFLECVQDMDHENMFWYRQDPGLGLRLIYFSYDVKMKEKGDIPEGYSVSREKKERFSLILESASTNQTSMYLCASSLRLAESSYEQYFGPGTRLTVT.

This CDR3 is CASSYRQGRWETQYF. CDR3 nucleotide sequence: TGTGCCAGCAGCTACCGACAGGGGCGTTGGGAGACCCAGTACTTC. This rearrangement joins TRBV13 to TRBJ2-5; TRBD1 agrees at 8 bases. The CDR3 sequence is 15 residues long. Per germline, CDR1 PRHDT and CDR2 FYEKMQ (reference sequence). V shed 4 bases and J 5 bases; nucleotides not matched to a gene: 9.

This clone occurred once. V usage is TRBV14 and J usage is TRBJ2-1, with TRBD2 identical over 9 bases. CDR3 size: 16 residues. CDR1 and CDR2 from the germline V gene are SGHDN and FVKESK. The V segment lost 2 bases and the J segment 7 bases; nucleotides outside the gene matches: 9. CDR3 residues: CASSQIAGVQRNEQFF. The CDR3 DNA sequence: TGTGCCAGCAGCCAAATAGCGGGAGTCCAACGAAATGAGCAGTTCTTC.